These 5 T cell receptor beta chains share one sample of origin, sequenced in a study of human T cells and chemical hapten exposure. As to time point: healthy volunteer bleed at 2 weeks. The authors extracted total RNA from unfractionated whole blood. TCRdb called the RACE reads again in MiXCR, with one record for every CDR3 protein. This sample has around 130,000 distinct CDR3 sequences, with roughly 9% found just once. Material: whole blood. These receptors all come from a male donor in good health. Some clones in this sample may be carry-over from other donors' samples.

The chain has TRBV5-5 and TRBJ2-2; 9 nucleotides agree with TRBD1. There are 16 residues in the CDR3. V lost 0 bases to trimming and J lost 5 bases; unmatched junction nucleotides: 5. Germline CDR1 reads SGHKS; CDR2 reads YYEKEE (reference sequence). CDR3 sequence reads: CASSLGGTGLTGELFF. DNA of the CDR3: TGTGCCAGCAGCTTGGGTGGGACAGGGTTGACCGGGGAGCTGTTTTTT.

The chain is built from TRBV5-1 and TRBJ2-7, with 14 bases identical to TRBD2. Germline CDR1 SGHRS, CDR2 YFSETQ. The V and J ends lost 4 bases and 2 bases, in that order; junction bases with no gene match: 5. The CDR3 has 16 amino acids. The CDR3 DNA sequence: TGCGCCAGCAGCGCCGGGACTAGCGGGGGACCCTACGAGCAGTACTTC. Translation: CASSAGTSGGPYEQYF.

The V gene is TRBV29-1, the J gene TRBJ1-3; D unclear. Germline V gene lookup returns CDR1 SQVTM and CDR2 ANQGSEA. The CDR3 extends over 12 amino acids. Trimming shortened V by 4 bases and J by 0 bases, and 4 bases separated the two germline ends. CDR3 region: CSVGTSGNTIYF. The CDR3 nucleotides are TGCAGCGTTGGCACCTCTGGAAACACCATATATTTT.

This clonotype has a count of ten or more. The chain joins TRBV5-5 to TRBJ1-1; no reliable D call. V was trimmed by 0 bases and J by 5 bases, leaving 11 bases between them. This CDR3 spans 14 amino acids. The germline V gene encodes CDR1 SGHKS and CDR2 YYEKEE (reference sequence). The CDR3 here is CASSLERVGTEAFF. The CDR3 nucleotides are TGTGCCAGCAGCTTGGAGAGGGTAGGAACTGAAGCTTTCTTT.

The table lists this clonotype with many counts. The chain combines TRBV14 with TRBJ1-1; D may be TRBD1 (6 bases). The CDR3 covers 13 residues. CDR1 SGHDN and CDR2 FVKESK come from the germline V gene. The V end lost 0 bases, the J end lost 8 bases, and 10 bases lay between the germline ends. The CDR3 sequence is CASSQEARGEAFF. CDR3 nucleotide sequence: TGTGCCAGCAGCCAAGAAGCCAGGGGCGAAGCTTTCTTT.